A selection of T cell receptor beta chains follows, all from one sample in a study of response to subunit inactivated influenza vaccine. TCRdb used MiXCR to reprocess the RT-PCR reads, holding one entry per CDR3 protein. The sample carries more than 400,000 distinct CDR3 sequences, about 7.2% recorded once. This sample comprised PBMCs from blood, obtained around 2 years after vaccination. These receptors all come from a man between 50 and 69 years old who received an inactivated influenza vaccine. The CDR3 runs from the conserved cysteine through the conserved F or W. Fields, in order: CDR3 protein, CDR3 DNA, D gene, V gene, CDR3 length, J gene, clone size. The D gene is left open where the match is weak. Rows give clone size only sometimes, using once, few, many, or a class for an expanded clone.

CDR3: CASSQALLGTVDTEAFF; DNA: TGCGCCAGCAGCCAAGCTCTCTTAGGTACGGTGGACACTGAAGCTTTCTTT; D: NA; V: TRBV4-1; length: 17; J: TRBJ1-1; size: NA
CDR3: CASRESGGAYTGELFF; DNA: TGTGCCAGCAGGGAAAGCGGGGGGGCATACACCGGGGAGCTGTTTTTT; D: TRBD2; V: TRBV12-3/TRBV12-4; length: 16; J: TRBJ2-2; size: few
CDR3: CASSLVRGSTYNEQFF; DNA: TGCGCCAGCAGCTTGGTCCGGGGGTCGACCTACAATGAGCAGTTCTTC; D: NA; V: TRBV5-1; length: 16; J: TRBJ2-1; size: many
CDR3: CASSVSKGAADTQYF; DNA: TGCGCCAGCAGCGTCTCTAAGGGGGCGGCAGATACGCAGTATTTT; D: TRBD1; V: TRBV5-1; length: 15; J: TRBJ2-3; size: few
CDR3: CATSDLAERNTGELFF; DNA: TGTGCCACCAGTGATTTGGCGGAGAGAAACACCGGGGAGCTGTTTTTT; D: NA; V: TRBV24-1; length: 16; J: TRBJ2-2; size: few
CDR3: CASSLDRGAYGYTF; DNA: TGCGCCAGCAGCTTGGACAGGGGGGCTTATGGCTACACCTTC; D: TRBD1; V: TRBV5-1; length: 14; J: TRBJ1-2; size: NA
CDR3: CASSLWQGGYTGELFF; DNA: TGTGCCAGCAGTTTGTGGCAGGGGGGATACACCGGGGAGCTGTTTTTT; D: NA; V: TRBV12-3/TRBV12-4; length: 16; J: TRBJ2-2; size: few
CDR3: CASSPRDRQADTQYF; DNA: TGTGCCAGCAGCCCCCGTGACAGGCAGGCAGATACGCAGTATTTT; D: NA; V: TRBV7-2; length: 15; J: TRBJ2-3; size: NA
CDR3: CSARDVDGANVLTF; DNA: TGCAGTGCTAGAGATGTGGACGGGGCCAACGTCCTGACTTTC; D: NA; V: TRBV20-1; length: 14; J: TRBJ2-6; size: NA
CDR3: CASSGHSANTGELFF; DNA: TGTGCCAGCAGCGGACACAGCGCGAACACCGGGGAGCTGTTTTTT; D: NA; V: TRBV3-1; length: 15; J: TRBJ2-2; size: NA
CDR3: CASSFSQGNTEAFF; DNA: TGTGCCAGCAGTTTTAGTCAGGGGAACACTGAAGCTTTCTTT; D: NA; V: TRBV12-3/TRBV12-4; length: 14; J: TRBJ1-1; size: many
CDR3: CASSAGQPTGYTF; DNA: TGCGCCAGCAGCGCGGGACAGCCAACTGGCTACACCTTC; D: TRBD1; V: TRBV5-1; length: 13; J: TRBJ1-2; size: few
CDR3: CASSQDNSGGRDEQFF; DNA: TGTGCCAGCAGCCAAGATAACAGCGGGGGGCGAGATGAGCAGTTCTTC; D: TRBD2; V: TRBV4-2; length: 16; J: TRBJ2-1; size: NA
CDR3: CASSQTQGRTEAFF; DNA: TGTGCCAGCAGCCAAACACAGGGTCGGACTGAAGCTTTCTTT; D: NA; V: TRBV4-2; length: 14; J: TRBJ1-1; size: NA
CDR3: CASSLGPRTSGGTYQETQYF; DNA: TGCGCCAGCAGCTTGGGCCCCCGGACTAGCGGGGGGACTTACCAAGAGACCCAGTACTTC; D: TRBD2; V: TRBV5-1; length: 20; J: TRBJ2-5; size: NA
CDR3: CASSPTTGADGYGYTF; DNA: TGTGCCAGCAGCCCAACCACAGGGGCAGATGGCTATGGCTACACCTTC; D: TRBD1; V: TRBV12-3/TRBV12-4; length: 16; J: TRBJ1-2; size: few